Listed below are T cell receptor beta chains from one sample, sequenced in a study of radiation and T cells in renal cell carcinoma. Profiled with immunoSEQ multiplex PCR; TCRdb holds only in-frame clones, not every one. The table has more than 140,000 clones, roughly 83% seen once. The specimen was blood, collected from a patient whose treatment included radiotherapy and nephrectomy. Receptor source: a woman aged 50 to 60 with renal cell carcinoma. Each CDR3 is given with its conserved first and last residue. The order of the fields is clone size, D gene, J gene, V gene, CDR3 protein, CDR3 DNA. D genes are given only for firm matches. Only some rows state a clone size, as once, few, many or a class for expanded clones.

>NA|NA|TRBJ1-4|TRBV6-5
CASTRGYEKLFF
TGTGCCAGCACCAGGGGTTACGAAAAACTGTTTTTT
>NA|NA|TRBJ2-7|TRBV5-4
CASSLVSFRGSYEQYF
TGTGCCAGCAGCTTGGTTTCGTTCCGAGGAAGCTACGAGCAGTACTTC
>NA|NA|TRBJ1-2|TRBV7-2
CASNEGNYGYTF
TGTGCCAGTAACGAGGGAAACTATGGCTACACCTTC
>NA|NA|TRBJ1-1|TRBV7-9
CASSPRGGNTEAFF
TGTGCCAGCAGCCCGCGGGGGGGGAACACTGAAGCTTTCTTT
>NA|TRBD2|TRBJ2-7|TRBV10-3
CAISELTGRYGTSGRPSEQYF
TGTGCCATCAGTGAGTTGACAGGGAGATATGGGACTAGCGGGAGGCCTTCCGAGCAGTACTTC
>few|NA|TRBJ1-5|TRBV30
CAWRVPGNQPQHF
TGTGCCTGGAGGGTCCCCGGGAACCAGCCCCAGCATTTT
>NA|NA|TRBJ2-1|TRBV7-6
CASSPQGGGYGDNEQFF
TGTGCCAGCAGCCCCCAGGGTGGCGGCTACGGTGACAATGAGCAGTTCTTC
>NA|TRBD2|TRBJ2-3|TRBV10-3
CAISDSGLAGGTDTQYF
TGTGCCATCAGTGATTCTGGACTAGCGGGAGGCACAGATACGCAGTATTTT
>NA|NA|TRBJ1-1|TRBV27
CASSLRGSGLRTEAFF
TGTGCCAGCAGCTTACGAGGGTCTGGGTTAAGGACTGAAGCTTTCTTT
>NA|NA|TRBJ2-3|TRBV5-1
CASSLVDTQYF
TGCGCCAGCAGCTTGGTTGATACGCAGTATTTT